Presented here are 6 T cell receptor beta chains from one specimen sequenced in a study of identical twins. One entry per CDR3 protein, called by TCRdb with MiXCR from the 5' RACE reads. The sample consists of roughly 260,000 distinct CDR3 sequences, around an eighth of them appearing once. The specimen sequenced was memory (CD45RO+) T cells sorted from blood. These receptors all come from a woman aged 18 to 35 in good health.

This clonotype was observed a few times. The chain has TRBV7-6 and TRBJ2-2; D perhaps matches TRBD2 (5 bases). V was trimmed by 4 bases and J by 0 bases, leaving 12 bases between them. CDR1 SGHVS and CDR2 FNYEAQ come from the germline V gene. CDR3 size: 16 residues. The CDR3 DNA sequence: TGTGCCAGCAGCTCCCCCGCCGGGGCGAACACCGGGGAGCTGTTTTTT. Protein: CASSSPAGANTGELFF.

There are a few counts of this clonotype. The chain uses TRBV7-3 and TRBJ2-1; the D gene could be TRBD1 or TRBD2 (7 bases each). This CDR3 has 14 residues. The germline gives CDR1 SGHTA, CDR2 FQGTGA. The V gene lost 3 bases and the J gene lost 8 bases, with 14 bases spanning the gap. As DNA, the CDR3 is TGTGCCAGCAGCTTCGTCGGGGGGACAGATGAGCAGTTCTTC. It is translated as CASSFVGGTDEQFF. The variable domain in full, completed from reference TRBV7-3 and TRBJ2-1, reads GAGVSQTPSNKVTEKGKYVELRCDPISGHTALYWYRQSLGQGPEFLIYFQGTGAADDSGLPNDRFFAVRPEGSVSTLKIQRTERGDSAVYLCASSFVGGTDEQFFGPGTRLTVL.

This clonotype occurred a few times. This chain uses TRBV7-9 with TRBJ1-6; D gene uncertain. Deletions cut 1 base from V and 8 bases from J, with 12 bases between. Germline V lookup: CDR1 SEHNR, CDR2 FQNEAQ (reference sequence). The CDR3 has 15 residues. This CDR3 reads CASSLGQVLHSPLHF. CDR3 coding DNA: TGTGCCAGCAGCTTAGGACAAGTGCTCCATTCACCCCTCCACTTT.

This chain connects TRBV4-1 to TRBJ2-2, with 14 bases aligning to TRBD2. Germline CDR1 and CDR2: MGHRA and YSYEKL. The J segment lost 6 bases and the V segment lost 4 bases, leaving 4 bases of the junction unmatched. CDR3 length equals 16 residues. CDR3 DNA sequence: TGCGCCAGCAGCCCGGGACTAGCGGGAGTCCCCGGGGAGCTGTTTTTT. Residues: CASSPGLAGVPGELFF.

The chain carries TRBV5-5 and TRBJ2-1; 8 nucleotides match TRBD1. The germline V gene encodes CDR1 SGHKS and CDR2 YYEKEE (reference sequence). This CDR3 is built from 18 residues. V was clipped by 1 base and J by 3 bases; unmatched bases: 12. The CDR3 loop is CASSLRTPGQAYYNEQFF. In DNA form, the CDR3 reads TGTGCCAGCAGCTTGAGGACCCCGGGACAGGCATACTACAATGAGCAGTTCTTC. Full variable domain (outside the CDR3, taken from reference TRBV5-5 and TRBJ2-1): DAGVTQSPTHLIKTRGQQVTLRCSPISGHKSVSWYQQVLGQGPQFIFQYYEKEERGRGNFPDRFSARQFPNYSSELNVNALLLGDSALYLCASSLRTPGQAYYNEQFFGPGTRLTVL.

This clonotype was picked up many times. The CDR3 sequence: CAIRPGLANRDTQYF. CDR3 coding DNA: TGTGCCATCAGGCCGGGACTAGCGAATAGGGATACGCAGTATTTT. The chain links TRBV10-3 to TRBJ2-3; 10 bases align to TRBD2. This CDR3 contains 15 residues. The V segment lost 6 bases and the J segment 6 bases; nucleotides outside the gene matches: 9. Germline loops: CDR1 ENHRY, CDR2 SYGVKD.